The present entry profiles one TCR beta chain with its context. This entry is derived from a study of blood T cell repertoires in COVID-19. Study background: Samples came from the United States, Italy and Spain, spanning acute and convalescent COVID-19. Sources were T cells, B-cell-depleted T cells, or PBMCs; the material itself was cDNA or gDNA.

V was pared by 5 bases and J by 7 bases, with 8 bases of the junction left unmatched. The CDR3 has 15 residues. Per the germline V gene, CDR1 is SSHAT and CDR2 is FNYEAQ (reference sequence). In the original processing: Nucleated cell number was recorded as an estimate derived from reference gene primer amplification. Measured with immunoSEQ multiplex PCR; TCRdb has only the in-frame clones, and not every one. D and trimming come from the DNA, and the V and J calls and clone size come from that table. In the table there are hundreds of thousands of clones, roughly 89% of which are singletons. Sample: peripheral blood. The receptor comes from a man in his sixties who had recovered from COVID-19. V usage is TRBV7-7 and J usage is TRBJ2-2; 9 bases are a match to TRBD1. The CDR3 loop is CASSAQQGAGGELFF. DNA of the CDR3: TGTGCCAGCAGCGCTCAACAGGGGGCGGGCGGGGAGCTGTTTTTT.